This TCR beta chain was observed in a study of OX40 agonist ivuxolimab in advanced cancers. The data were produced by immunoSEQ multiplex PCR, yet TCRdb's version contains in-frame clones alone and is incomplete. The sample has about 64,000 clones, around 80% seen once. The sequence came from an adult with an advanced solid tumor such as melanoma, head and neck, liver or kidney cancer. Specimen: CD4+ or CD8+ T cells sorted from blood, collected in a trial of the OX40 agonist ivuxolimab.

CDR3 amino acids: CASRTTGDTGELFF. The CDR3 coding sequence is TGTGCCAGCAGAACCACAGGTGACACCGGGGAGCTGTTTTTT. The chain combines TRBV6-1 with TRBJ2-2, with a possible D match to TRBD1 (5 bases). The V and J ends lost 6 bases and 3 bases respectively, with 11 bases between them. There are 14 residues in the CDR3. Germline CDR1 is MNHNS and CDR2 is SASEGT.